These T cell receptor beta chains were read from a single sample in a study of cytomegalovirus exposure and HLA in healthy donors. TCRdb's table, derived via immunoSEQ multiplex PCR, lists solely in-frame clones and lacks some. The repertoire includes 200,000 to 250,000 clones, around 85% of them detected once, and 1.7% sits in the top ten. Sequenced sample: PBMCs. These receptors were taken from a man aged 50-59 years in good health and CMV-seronegative. The CDR3 runs from the conserved cysteine through the conserved F or W. Each record gives: CDR3 protein, CDR3 DNA, D gene, V gene, clone size, J gene. A D gene is named only where the DNA matches it firmly. Clone size is shown for a subset of rows, as once, few, many or a class of expanded clone.

CANRDRGSANTEAFF TGTGCCAACCGGGACAGGGGATCGGCGAACACTGAAGCTTTCTTT TRBD1 TRBV6-1 - TRBJ1-1
CASSPGTGGREKLFF TGTGCCAGCTCACCCGGGACAGGGGGGAGAGAAAAACTGTTTTTT TRBD1 TRBV18 - TRBJ1-4
CASSRGLAGGHSYNEQFF TGTGCCAGCAGCAGGGGACTAGCGGGAGGGCACTCCTACAATGAGCAGTTCTTC TRBD2 TRBV5-4 - TRBJ2-1
CASSPLAGAPLQYGYTF TGTGCCAGTAGTCCTCTCGCAGGGGCCCCTTTACAATATGGCTACACCTTC - TRBV19 - TRBJ1-2
CASAGSFNEKLFF TGTGCCAGCGCGGGGTCTTTTAATGAAAAACTGTTTTTT - TRBV27 once TRBJ1-4
CSAGTANVLTF TGCAGCGCCGGGACAGCCAACGTCCTGACTTTC - TRBV29-1 - TRBJ2-6
CASRVIQGGGETQYF TGTGCCAGCAGGGTAATACAGGGTGGCGGAGAGACCCAGTACTTC - TRBV6-1 - TRBJ2-5
CASSKLGHEQYF TGTGCCAGCAGCAAGCTAGGTCACGAGCAGTACTTC - TRBV28 - TRBJ2-7
CASSPGTSTGETQYF TGTGCCAGCAGCCCCGGGACTAGCACGGGAGAGACCCAGTACTTC TRBD2 TRBV7-9 few TRBJ2-5
CSASKTASGNTIYF TGCAGCGCAAGCAAGACAGCCTCTGGAAACACCATATATTTT - TRBV29-1 - TRBJ1-3
CASRKAEGSGGYEQYF TGTGCCAGCAGAAAAGCCGAGGGGAGTGGGGGGTACGAGCAGTACTTC - TRBV28 once TRBJ2-7
CASSLGLKETQYF TGTGCCAGCAGCCTAGGACTTAAAGAGACCCAGTACTTC - TRBV14 once TRBJ2-5
CASSGGGLAGALRELFF TGTGCCAGCAGTGGCGGGGGACTAGCGGGAGCTTTGAGGGAGCTGTTTTTT TRBD2 TRBV6-1 - TRBJ2-2
CASRRGSTNEQFF TGTGCCAGCCGCAGGGGGTCCACCAATGAGCAGTTCTTC TRBD1 TRBV6-6 - TRBJ2-1
CSVVGGYYGYTF TGCAGCGTTGTTGGGGGCTACTATGGCTACACCTTC - TRBV29-1 - TRBJ1-2
CASSQSWTSTDTQYF TGTGCCAGCAGCCAATCCTGGACTAGCACAGATACGCAGTATTTT - TRBV7-3 - TRBJ2-3
CASSQLGDVTGELFF TGTGCCAGCAGCCAATTGGGAGATGTTACCGGGGAGCTGTTTTTT - TRBV4-2 - TRBJ2-2
CASSLGSLDTQYF TGTGCCAGCAGCTTAGGTTCTCTAGATACGCAGTATTTT - TRBV7-9 - TRBJ2-3
CASSFGPGGKSTGELFF TGTGCCAGCAGTTTTGGACCGGGAGGGAAATCCACCGGGGAGCTGTTTTTT TRBD2 TRBV28 - TRBJ2-2
CATSRSTATSEKLFF TGTGCCACCAGCAGATCGACAGCGACCTCCGAAAAACTGTTTTTT - TRBV15 - TRBJ1-4
CASRVGDRGGADTQYF TGCGCCAGCAGGGTAGGGGACAGGGGAGGGGCAGATACGCAGTATTTT TRBD1 TRBV10-2 once TRBJ2-3
CASSMGLLNTGELFF TGTGCCAGTAGTATGGGACTCCTTAACACCGGGGAGCTGTTTTTT - TRBV19 - TRBJ2-2
CASSSGQGGYNEQFF TGTGCCAGCAGTTCAGGACAGGGAGGCTACAATGAGCAGTTCTTC TRBD1 TRBV27 - TRBJ2-1
CASSLVGRGNTEAFF TGTGCCAGCAGCTTGGTCGGAAGAGGGAACACTGAAGCTTTCTTT - TRBV5-6 - TRBJ1-1
CASSPGTSGDYGYTF TGTGCCAGCAGCCCCGGGACATCCGGGGACTATGGCTACACCTTC - TRBV5-8 once TRBJ1-2
CASSTWTGGINGYTF TGTGCCAGCAGTACCTGGACAGGGGGTATTAATGGCTACACCTTC TRBD1 TRBV28 - TRBJ1-2
CASSYETSGSDAQFF TGTGCCAGCAGTTACGAGACTAGCGGGAGTGATGCTCAGTTCTTC TRBD2 TRBV6-5 once TRBJ2-1
CASRGQPTDTQYF TGTGCCAGCAGGGGACAGCCCACAGATACGCAGTATTTT TRBD1 TRBV28 once TRBJ2-3
CASSKGQGVNQPQHF TGTGCCAGCAGCAAGGGACAGGGCGTCAATCAGCCCCAGCATTTT TRBD1 TRBV7-9 - TRBJ1-5
CASSLTSGTYEQYF TGTGCCAGCAGCCTGACTAGCGGGACCTACGAGCAGTACTTC TRBD2 TRBV14 - TRBJ2-7
CASSSWDRPYNEQFF TGTGCCAGCAGTTCCTGGGACAGGCCCTACAATGAGCAGTTCTTC TRBD1 TRBV28 - TRBJ2-1
CASSFRDRKVSQYF TGTGCCAGCAGCTTCCGGGACAGAAAGGTTTCGCAGTATTTT TRBD1 TRBV7-8 - TRBJ2-3
CASTPRTGHTEAFF TGTGCCAGCACCCCGAGGACAGGGCACACTGAAGCTTTCTTT TRBD1 TRBV6-5 - TRBJ1-1
CASNNRAGYEQYF TGTGCCAGCAACAACAGGGCTGGCTACGAGCAGTACTTC - TRBV2 - TRBJ2-7
CAWTSPPTEYNTEAFF TGTGCCTGGACCTCCCCCCCGACAGAGTACAACACTGAAGCTTTCTTT - TRBV30 once TRBJ1-1
CASSLRPPTSGRTAYEQYF TGTGCCAGCAGTTTACGCCCCCCGACTAGCGGGAGAACAGCCTACGAGCAGTACTTC TRBD2 TRBV27 - TRBJ2-7
CASSLRNEQFF TGTGCCAGCAGTTTGAGGAATGAGCAGTTCTTC - TRBV28 - TRBJ2-1
CASSPPTGYEQYF TGTGCCAGCAGCCCTCCCACGGGTTACGAGCAGTACTTC - TRBV7-9 - TRBJ2-7
CASSHGQGSYGYTF TGTGCCAGCAGCCATGGCCAGGGGAGCTATGGCTACACCTTC - TRBV28 - TRBJ1-2
CASSSPGQGDCGYTF TGTGCCAGCTCATCACCGGGACAGGGGGACTGTGGCTACACCTTC TRBD1 TRBV18 few TRBJ1-2
CASSLNTGRENTEAFF TGTGCCAGCAGCTTAAATACGGGCAGGGAGAACACTGAAGCTTTCTTT - TRBV7-3 - TRBJ1-1
CASSQGTSGSREQYF TGTGCCAGCAGCCAAGGGACTAGCGGGAGTAGGGAGCAGTACTTC TRBD2 TRBV14 - TRBJ2-7
CASSYMGQGSYEQYF TGTGCCAGCAGCTACATGGGACAGGGCTCCTACGAGCAGTACTTC TRBD1 TRBV7-8 - TRBJ2-7
CASSEMGQGRTRGEKLFF TGTGCCAGCAGTGAAATGGGGCAGGGACGTACTAGGGGGGAAAAACTGTTTTTT - TRBV6-1 - TRBJ1-4
CAWSVLQGLNQPQHF TGTGCCTGGAGTGTCTTACAGGGGCTTAATCAGCCCCAGCATTTT TRBD1 TRBV30 once TRBJ1-5
CASSSPLGQGRNTIYF TGTGCCAGCAGCTCCCCCCTCGGACAGGGAAGGAACACCATATATTTT TRBD1 TRBV11-2 - TRBJ1-3
CASSLNRGTQETQYF TGTGCCAGCAGCTTAAACCGGGGTACCCAAGAGACCCAGTACTTC - TRBV11-1 - TRBJ2-5
CASRPTGGANQPQHF TGTGCCAGCCGACCAACAGGGGGGGCCAATCAGCCCCAGCATTTT TRBD1 TRBV5-3 few TRBJ1-5
CASSSRDRGETQYF TGCGCCAGCAGCTCCCGGGACAGGGGTGAGACCCAGTACTTC TRBD1 TRBV5-1 - TRBJ2-5
CASSPGLAGGPHEQYF TGTGCCAGCAGCCCCGGACTAGCGGGAGGGCCTCACGAGCAGTACTTC TRBD2 TRBV5-4 few TRBJ2-7
CASSTGTSGLNEQFF TGTGCCAGCAGCACCGGGACTAGCGGCCTCAATGAGCAGTTCTTC TRBD2 TRBV5-4 - TRBJ2-1
CASSIVPTALGELFF TGTGCCAGTAGTATAGTACCTACAGCTTTGGGGGAGCTGTTTTTT - TRBV19 - TRBJ2-2